This T cell receptor beta chain was captured in a study of T cells in Graves' hyperthyroidism and ophthalmopathy. It was RNA transcripts that yielded the amplified TCR beta CDR3 regions. The TCR CDR3 first-round RT-PCR relied on the HTBI primer set. One entry per CDR3 protein, called by TCRdb with MiXCR from the multiplex PCR reads. This table holds around 190,000 distinct CDR3 sequences, about a sixth found once. J gave up 4 bases and V 6 bases, and 4 bases lay outside the gene matches. This CDR3 is built from 13 residues. In germline, CDR1 is SGHRS, CDR2 YFSETQ. This clonotype was detected a few times.

The source material was blood. The receptor was derived from a woman in her fifties or sixties with Graves' hyperthyroidism. The rearrangement joins TRBV5-1 to TRBJ1-1; TRBD1 agrees at 9 bases. The CDR3 nucleotides read TGCGCCAGCACCATACAGGGGGCCACTGAAGCTTTCTTT. This translates into CASTIQGATEAFF.